This T cell receptor (beta chain) was retrieved from a study of blood T cell repertoires in COVID-19. Study as a whole: Specimens from acute and convalescent COVID-19 originated in the United States, Italy and Spain.

Original processing methods: Amplified reference gene primers provided the basis for estimating nucleated cell counts. Measured with immunoSEQ multiplex PCR; TCRdb has only the in-frame clones, and not every one. That table is the source of V, J and clone size, and D and trimming were worked out from the DNA. Found here are 95,000 to 150,000 clones, approximately 83% of them singletons; the top ten hold 5% to 8%. Trimming cost V 0 bases and J 4 bases, with 16 bases left between them. The CDR3 runs to 16 residues. The germline CDR1 and CDR2 sequences are SGHRS and YFSETQ. The specimen sequenced was peripheral blood. The TCR sequence derives from a man aged 80 or over with active or convalescent COVID-19. The chain carries TRBV5-1 and TRBJ1-1, with unresolved D. The CDR3 DNA sequence: TGCGCCAGCAGCTTGGTCGGGTTGGGTGGTGGCACTGAAGCTTTCTTT. Its translation is CASSLVGLGGGTEAFF.